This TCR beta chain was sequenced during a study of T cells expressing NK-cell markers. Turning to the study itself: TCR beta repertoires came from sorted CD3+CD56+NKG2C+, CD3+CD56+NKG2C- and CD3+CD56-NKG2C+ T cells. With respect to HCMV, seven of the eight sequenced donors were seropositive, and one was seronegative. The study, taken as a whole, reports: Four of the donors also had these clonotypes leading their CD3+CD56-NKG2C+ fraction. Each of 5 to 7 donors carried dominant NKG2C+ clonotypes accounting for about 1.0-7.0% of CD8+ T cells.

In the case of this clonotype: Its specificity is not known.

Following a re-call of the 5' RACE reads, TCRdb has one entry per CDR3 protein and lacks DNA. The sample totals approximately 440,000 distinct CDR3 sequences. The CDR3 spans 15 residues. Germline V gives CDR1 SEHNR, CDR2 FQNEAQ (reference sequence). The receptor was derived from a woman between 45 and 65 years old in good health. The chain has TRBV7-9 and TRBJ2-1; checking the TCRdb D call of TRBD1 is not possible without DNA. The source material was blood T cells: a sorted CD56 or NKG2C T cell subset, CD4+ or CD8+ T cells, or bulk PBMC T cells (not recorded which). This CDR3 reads CASSWTGGAYNEQFF. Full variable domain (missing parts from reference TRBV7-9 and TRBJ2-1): DTGVSQNPRHKITKRGQNVTFRCDPISEHNRLYWYRQTLGQGPEFLTYFQNEAQLEKSRLLSDRFSAERPKGSFSTLEIQRTEQGDSAMYLCASSWTGGAYNEQFFGPGTRLTVL.